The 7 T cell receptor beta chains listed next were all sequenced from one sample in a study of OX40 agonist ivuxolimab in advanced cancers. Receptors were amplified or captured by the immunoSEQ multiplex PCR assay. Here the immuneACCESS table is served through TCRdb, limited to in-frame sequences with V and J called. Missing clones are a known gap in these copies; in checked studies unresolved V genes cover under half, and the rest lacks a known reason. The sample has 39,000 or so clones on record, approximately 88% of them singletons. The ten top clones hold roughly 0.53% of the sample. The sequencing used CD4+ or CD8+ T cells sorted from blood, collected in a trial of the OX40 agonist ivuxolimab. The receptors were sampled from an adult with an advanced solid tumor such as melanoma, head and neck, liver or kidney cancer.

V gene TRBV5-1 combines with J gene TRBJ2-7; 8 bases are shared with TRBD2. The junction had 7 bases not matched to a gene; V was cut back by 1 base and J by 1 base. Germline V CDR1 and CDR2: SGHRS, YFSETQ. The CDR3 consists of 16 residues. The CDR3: CASSLPRGGESYEQYF. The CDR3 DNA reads TGCGCCAGCAGCTTGCCCCGGGGGGGTGAATCCTACGAGCAGTACTTC.

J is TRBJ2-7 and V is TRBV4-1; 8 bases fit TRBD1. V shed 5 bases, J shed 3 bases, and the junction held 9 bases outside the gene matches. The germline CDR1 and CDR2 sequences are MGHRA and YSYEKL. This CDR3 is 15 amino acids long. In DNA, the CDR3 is TGCGCCAGCAGCGTACCGGGACAGGTAGGCTACGAGCAGTACTTC. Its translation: CASSVPGQVGYEQYF.

CDR3 loop: CASSLTGGASYEQYF. CDR3 coding DNA: TGTGCCAGCAGCTTAACAGGGGGCGCATCCTACGAGCAGTACTTC. The J gene is TRBJ2-7, the V gene TRBV11-2, with 9 positions matching TRBD1. This CDR3 is built from 15 residues. The trim removed 2 bases at V and 1 base at J, leaving 3 bases unmatched. Germline V lookup: CDR1 SGHAT, CDR2 FQNNGV.

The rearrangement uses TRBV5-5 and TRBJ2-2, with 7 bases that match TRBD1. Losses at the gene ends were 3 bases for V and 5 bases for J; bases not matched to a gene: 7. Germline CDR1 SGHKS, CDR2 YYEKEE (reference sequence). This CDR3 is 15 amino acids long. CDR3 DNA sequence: TGTGCCAGCAGCTGGGACAGCCCGAGGACCGGGGAGCTGTTTTTT. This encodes CASSWDSPRTGELFF.

CDR3 sequence reads: CASSPKARLAGTSYEQYF. In nucleotides, the CDR3 is TGTGCCAGCAGCCCCAAAGCCCGACTAGCGGGGACCTCCTACGAGCAGTACTTC. The V gene is TRBV7-9, the J gene TRBJ2-7; TRBD2 matches 11 bases. The CDR3 contains 18 residues. The ends lost 5 bases at V and 0 bases at J; junction bases unmatched: 12. Germline CDR1 SEHNR, CDR2 FQNEAQ (reference sequence). The full variable domain, its missing parts supplied by reference TRBV7-9 and TRBJ2-7, is DTGVSQNPRHKITKRGQNVTFRCDPISEHNRLYWYRQTLGQGPEFLTYFQNEAQLEKSRLLSDRFSAERPKGSFSTLEIQRTEQGDSAMYLCASSPKARLAGTSYEQYFGPGTRLTVT.

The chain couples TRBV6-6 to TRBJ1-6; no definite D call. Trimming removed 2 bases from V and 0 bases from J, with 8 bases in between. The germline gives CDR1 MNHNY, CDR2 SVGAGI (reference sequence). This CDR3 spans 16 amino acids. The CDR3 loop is CASSYLRSSYNSPLHF. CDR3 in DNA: TGTGCCAGCAGTTACCTTCGGAGCTCCTATAATTCACCCCTCCACTTT.

CDR3: CASSQALRLRGDRDEQYF. The CDR3, as DNA: TGCGCCAGCAGCCAAGCCCTGCGACTTCGGGGGGACCGGGACGAGCAGTACTTC. The chain uses TRBV4-1 and TRBJ2-7; 7 bases line up with TRBD2. Unmatched junction bases numbered 17, after V lost 1 base and J lost 5 bases. The CDR3 spans 18 residues. Per the germline V gene, CDR1 is MGHRA and CDR2 is YSYEKL.